This TCR beta chain was recorded in a study of blood T cell repertoires in COVID-19. This table comes from immunoSEQ multiplex PCR, and its TCRdb copy is limited to in-frame clones, with some not included. The sample records fewer than 400,000 clones, approximately 87% being singletons. Germline V gene lookup returns CDR1 SGHTA and CDR2 FQGNSA. The CDR3 is 16 residues long. Trimming took 5 bases from V and 5 from J; bases not matched to a gene: 6. The age range of participants was about 18 to 95 years, with residence in about 25 US areas. Participants' own reports of clinical history determined their cohort assignment. All recovered Cohort 3 donors got two negative PCRs, got clearance, or saw symptom resolution.

Sequencing was carried out using PBMCs or T cells enriched from blood (not recorded which). This sequence originates from a woman in her fifties or sixties who had recovered from COVID-19. The rearrangement links TRBV7-2 to TRBJ2-3; 14 positions agree with TRBD2. The CDR3: CASSPGLAGGQDTQYF. CDR3 nucleotides: TGTGCCAGCAGCCCCGGACTAGCGGGGGGTCAAGATACGCAGTATTTT.